This entry features one TCR beta chain sequence. Those who participated ranged in age from about 18 to 89 years and resided in about two dozen US areas. The recovered donors of Cohort 3 showed two negative PCRs, clearance, or symptom resolution. These data belong to a study of blood T cell repertoires in COVID-19. Study summary: T cells, B-cell-depleted T cells, or PBMCs provided the cDNA or gDNA that served as material.

The CDR3 is 12 amino acids. V was cut by 4 bases and J by 2 bases, with 6 bases left in between. Germline assignment: CDR1 ENHRY and CDR2 SYGVKD. The authors' processing: Estimation of nucleated cell counts was performed using reference gene primer amplification. TCRdb keeps only in-frame clones here, not all; method: immunoSEQ multiplex PCR. The D gene and trimming were derived from the DNA, and the V and J assignments and clone size from that table. Here the sample spans a few hundred thousand clones, about 87% being singletons. The sequence came from a woman aged 45-65 years who had recovered from COVID-19. Sequencing used PBMCs or T cells enriched from blood (not recorded which). The V and J genes are TRBV10-3 and TRBJ2-7; D may be TRBD1 (6 bases). CDR3 region: CAISGDTYEQYF. For the CDR3, the DNA is TGTGCCATCAGTGGGGACACCTACGAGCAGTACTTC.